Listed here are 2 T cell receptor beta chains from one sample, sequenced in a study of cytomegalovirus exposure and HLA in healthy donors. The PCR was carried out with 60 Vbeta primers and 13 Jbeta primers. Libraries were prepared by immunoSEQ multiplex PCR; TCRdb keeps only in-frame clonotypes and omits some of them. The table has about 160,000 clones, roughly 79% seen once. Sequenced sample: PBMCs. The receptors come from a woman aged 45 to 65 in good health and CMV-seronegative.

This chain joins TRBV4-3 and TRBJ1-3, with D unclear. The CDR3 covers 14 residues. The V end was cut by 0 bases, the J end by 0 bases, with 3 bases between. CDR1 LGHNA and CDR2 YSLEER come from the germline V gene. The DNA of the CDR3 is TGCGCCAGCAGCCAAGAGGCCTCTGGAAACACCATATATTTT. This encodes CASSQEASGNTIYF.

This chain uses TRBV6-6 with TRBJ2-7; 10 bases fit TRBD2. V shed 6 bases, J shed 3 bases, and the junction held 5 bases outside the gene matches. Germline CDR1 and CDR2: MNHNY and SVGAGI (reference sequence). This CDR3 spans 14 amino acids. The CDR3 loop is CASSLAGGIYEQYF. The CDR3 coding sequence is TGTGCCAGCAGCTTAGCGGGAGGCATCTACGAGCAGTACTTC.